The 26 T cell receptor beta chains below all came from one sample that was sequenced in a study of T cells after yellow fever vaccination. TCRdb re-derived calls from the 5' RACE reads in MiXCR, one entry per CDR3 protein. Of about 58,000 distinct CDR3 sequences in the sample, roughly 6.9% were seen once. Sequenced here: CD8+ T cells sorted from PBMCs, sampled on the day of the first yellow fever vaccination. These receptors were collected from a man aged 18 to 29 who received the YFV17D yellow fever vaccine.

The V call is TRBV10-2, the J call TRBJ1-2; D unclear. Trimming removed 0 bases from V and 2 bases from J, with 13 bases in between. CDR3 length equals 16 residues. Germline values: CDR1 WSHSY, CDR2 SAAADI. The CDR3 nucleotides are TGCGCCAGCAGTGAGTCCATGTATGGGGAAAACTATGGCTACACCTTC. It encodes CASSESMYGENYGYTF.

V usage is TRBV6-5 and J usage is TRBJ2-2; the D call may be TRBD1 or TRBD2 (5 bases each). CDR3 length equals 14 residues. V lost 0 bases and J lost 3, with 5 bases in between. Germline lookup yields CDR1 MNHEY and CDR2 SVGAGI. The CDR3 sequence: CASSYSGDTGELFF. DNA for the CDR3: TGTGCCAGCAGTTACTCGGGGGACACCGGGGAGCTGTTTTTT.

This sequence joins TRBV7-6 and TRBJ2-1, with 7 positions matching TRBD2. CDR1 is SGHVS, CDR2 FNYEAQ, per germline. The CDR3 length is 15 residues. Trimming removed 1 base from V and 5 bases from J; junction bases left unmatched: 5. The CDR3, as DNA: TGTGCCAGCAGCTTAGTCCCTAGCGGAAACAATGAGCAGTTCTTC. Encoded protein: CASSLVPSGNNEQFF.

Comments on this clonotype: A read error may be the cause here, since a much bigger clone is one base away. The rearrangement links TRBV12-3 or TRBV12-4 to TRBJ2-5; 7 nucleotides agree with TRBD1. The CDR3 contains 16 residues. Losses at the gene ends were 7 bases for V and 2 bases for J; bases not matched to a gene: 13. The CDR3 reads CASKFEPGQPQETQYF. CDR3 nucleotide sequence: TGTGCCAGCAAGTTCGAGCCGGGACAGCCGCAAGAGACCCAGTACTTC.

The chain recombines TRBV20-1 with TRBJ1-4, with D perhaps TRBD1 (5 bases). Trimming removed 0 bases at V and 7 bases at J, with 15 bases between. This CDR3 spans 15 amino acids. From germline, CDR1 is DFQATT and CDR2 SNEGSKA (reference sequence). CDR3 bases: TGCAGTGCTAGAGAACAGGAGTTAGTAAGTGAAAAACTGTTTTTT. It is translated as CSAREQELVSEKLFF.

In its sample, this clonotype was seen many times. V and J are TRBV5-5 and TRBJ2-7, with 7 bases aligning to TRBD1. The CDR3 contains 15 residues. CDR1 SGHKS and CDR2 YYEKEE come from the germline V gene (reference sequence). The V gene end was trimmed by 4 bases and the J gene end by 0 bases; junction bases not matched to a gene: 7. CDR3 coding DNA: TGTGCCAGCAGCCGCGGACAGGCGAGCTCCTACGAGCAGTACGTC. It encodes CASSRGQASSYEQYV.

This clonotype was observed a handful of times. The V gene is TRBV12-3 or TRBV12-4, the J gene TRBJ1-1; 8 bases align to TRBD1. V shed 5 bases and J 2 bases; nucleotides not matched to a gene: 7. The CDR3 is made up of 15 amino acids. This CDR3 is CASSAYRGDNTEAFF. DNA of the CDR3: TGTGCCAGCAGTGCCTACAGGGGGGACAACACTGAAGCTTTCTTT.

The V call is TRBV4-3, the J call TRBJ2-3, with TRBD2 identical over 8 bases. V gave up 4 bases and J gave up 2 bases; unmatched junction bases: 14. The CDR3 loop spans 18 amino acids. Germline V CDR1 and CDR2: LGHNA, YSLEER. DNA of the CDR3: TGCGCCAGCAGCCGAACGGGGCTAGCGGGTTATGTCACAGATACGCAGTATTTT. This sequence encodes CASSRTGLAGYVTDTQYF.

This clonotype was detected many times. V is TRBV4-1 and J is TRBJ1-6; no clear D gene. The CDR3 is 15 amino acids. The germline V gene has CDR1 MGHRA and CDR2 YSYEKL. With 1 base removed from V and 10 bases from J, the gap between germline ends came to 14 bases. The CDR3 DNA sequence: TGCGCCAGCAGCCAAGTCTGGGTTTTAGTATCACCCCTCCACTTT. Protein sequence: CASSQVWVLVSPLHF.

This clonotype has only a few counts. The CDR3 sequence: CASSLGTEETQYF. For the CDR3, the DNA is TGTGCCAGCAGCTTGGGGACAGAAGAGACCCAGTACTTC. The chain has TRBV7-6 and TRBJ2-5; TRBD1 agrees at 7 bases. The V segment lost 3 bases and the J segment 3 bases; nucleotides outside the gene matches: 1. The CDR3 is made up of 13 amino acids. Germline assignment: CDR1 SGHVS and CDR2 FNYEAQ.

The chain is built from TRBV7-9 and TRBJ2-5; possibly TRBD2 for D (6 bases). Trimming removed 6 bases at V and 5 bases at J, with 10 bases between. Germline V gene sequence: CDR1 SEHNR, CDR2 FQNEAQ (reference sequence). The CDR3 loop spans 12 amino acids. CDR3: CASRQGGETQYF. As DNA, the CDR3 is TGTGCCAGCAGGCAGGGAGGTGAGACCCAGTACTTC.

This clonotype was detected ten times or more. The chain couples TRBV7-2 to TRBJ1-5; tentatively, D is TRBD1 (5 bases). In germline, CDR1 is SGHTA, CDR2 FQGNSA. The CDR3 length is 14 residues. V was shortened by 5 bases and J by 3 bases, with 11 bases between the two germline ends. The CDR3 region has the DNA TGTGCCAGCAGCCCCGGGACGGCCAATCAGCCCCAGCATTTT. This codes for CASSPGTANQPQHF. Combining the CDR3 with reference TRBV7-2 and TRBJ1-5 gives the whole variable domain GAGVSQSPSNKVTEKGKDVELRCDPISGHTALYWYRQSLGQGLEFLIYFQGNSAPDKSGLPSDRFSAERTGGSVSTLTIQRTQQEDSAVYLCASSPGTANQPQHFGDGTRLSIL.

The V and J genes are TRBV7-8 and TRBJ2-5; D is perhaps TRBD2 (5 bases). The germline V and J ends were trimmed by 1 base and 1 base, with 10 bases remaining between them. Looked up from germline, CDR1 is SGHVS and CDR2 is FQNEAQ. This CDR3 has 15 residues. CDR3 sequence (DNA): TGTGCCAGCAGCTTAGTGAGGACTGCCCAAGAGACCCAGTACTTC. Its translation: CASSLVRTAQETQYF.

This clonotype showed up just once. Just one base apart from a much larger clone, this may be a read error. The genes are TRBV4-1 and TRBJ2-1; no reliable D call. This CDR3 contains 13 residues. In germline, CDR1 is MGHRA, CDR2 YSYEKL. DNA for the CDR3: TGCGCCAGCCGCCAAGTGAACTACAATGAGCAGTTCTTC. This codes for CASRQVNYNEQFF.

This clonotype was detected many times. The V call is TRBV6-5, the J call TRBJ1-4; 7 bases align to TRBD1. Germline V gene sequence: CDR1 MNHEY, CDR2 SVGAGI. CDR3 size: 14 residues. After removal of 5 bases from V and 7 bases from J, the junction contained 7 bases not matched to a gene. The CDR3 nucleotides read TGTGCCAGCAGTCGGACAGGAGCTGTTGAAAAACTGTTTTTT. It is translated as CASSRTGAVEKLFF.

This clonotype was observed many times. This rearrangement joins TRBV7-9 to TRBJ2-7, with TRBD2 identical over 7 bases. CDR1 SEHNR and CDR2 FQNEAQ come from the germline V gene (reference sequence). This CDR3 has 13 residues. J gave up 2 bases and V 5 bases, and 3 bases lay outside the gene matches. CDR3 DNA: TGTGCCAGCAGCCCTCTAGCGGCCTACGAGCAGTACTTC. This encodes CASSPLAAYEQYF.

The chain recombines TRBV4-3 with TRBJ2-6; tentatively, D is TRBD1 or TRBD2 (5 bases each). The CDR3 extends over 16 amino acids. From germline, CDR1 is LGHNA and CDR2 YSLEER. V gave up 3 bases and J gave up 0 bases, with 9 bases separating them. The CDR3 region has the DNA TGCGCCAGCAGCCAGGGGGTGGTCTCTGGGGCCAACGTCCTGACTTTC. Its translation: CASSQGVVSGANVLTF.

This clonotype was seen at least ten times. This chain uses TRBV4-1 with TRBJ1-6; weak D call: TRBD1 (6 bases). Between the trimmed V and J ends, which lost 1 base and 2 bases, there was a span of 9 bases. The CDR3 spans 16 residues. Germline values: CDR1 MGHRA, CDR2 YSYEKL. In DNA form, the CDR3 reads TGCGCCAGCAGCCAAGTGGAGGGGGCCTATAATTCACCCCTCCACTTT. Its protein is CASSQVEGAYNSPLHF.

This clonotype was seen a handful of times. The chain is built from TRBV7-2 and TRBJ2-7, with 8 bases fitting TRBD1. This CDR3 has 17 amino acids. Germline CDR1 reads SGHTA; CDR2 reads FQGNSA. V trimming: 5 bases; J trimming: 2 bases; junction bases outside the gene matches: 14. CDR3 sequence (DNA): TGTGCCAGCAGCCTAGGCACAGGGGGATACACACCCTACGAGCAGTACTTC. This translates into CASSLGTGGYTPYEQYF.

This clonotype has at least ten counts. The rearrangement joins TRBV7-9 to TRBJ2-7; TRBD2 is a possible D gene (6 bases). There are 13 residues in the CDR3. CDR1 SEHNR and CDR2 FQNEAQ come from the germline V gene (reference sequence). The germline V and J ends were trimmed by 5 bases and 3 bases, with 11 bases remaining between them. The CDR3, as DNA: TGTGCCAGCAGCCTAGGAGGGGACTACGAGCAGTACTTC. Residues: CASSLGGDYEQYF.

For this clonotype: A much larger clone is a single base away; this may be a read error. The chain combines TRBV30 with TRBJ2-1, with TRBD2 matching 14 bases. V gave up 6 bases and J gave up 3 bases; unmatched junction bases: 13. Germline V gives CDR1 GTSNPN, CDR2 SVGIG (reference sequence). This CDR3 comprises 18 residues. For the CDR3, the DNA is TGTGCCTGCAGCCCCCAGACTAGCGGGGGGGCCGGCTACAATGAGCAGTTCTTC. This translates into CACSPQTSGGAGYNEQFF.

This clonotype showed up just a few times. The genes are TRBV19 and TRBJ1-2, with 11 positions matching TRBD1. V was clipped by 5 bases and J by 8 bases; unmatched bases: 7. The CDR3 runs 14 residues. Germline CDR1 and CDR2: LNHDA and SQIVND (reference sequence). CDR3 in amino acids: CASSPGTGGFGYTF. The CDR3 nucleotides are TGTGCCAGTAGTCCCGGGACAGGGGGATTCGGCTACACCTTC.

The sample holds many counts of this clonotype. The V and J genes are TRBV10-2 and TRBJ2-3; 7 bases align to TRBD2. Germline V CDR1 and CDR2: WSHSY, SAAADI. The CDR3 spans 15 residues. With V trimmed by 3 bases and J by 1 base, 4 bases remained unmatched. The CDR3 here is CASSEGLAGTDTQYF. CDR3 coding DNA: TGCGCCAGCAGTGAAGGCCTAGCGGGCACAGATACGCAGTATTTT.

There are a few counts of this clonotype. This rearrangement joins TRBV15 to TRBJ1-2; unclear D gene. The V and J ends lost 1 base and 8 bases respectively, with 20 bases between them. This CDR3 has 16 residues. Germline loops: CDR1 LNHNV, CDR2 YYDKDF (reference sequence). The DNA of the CDR3 is TGTGCCACCAGCAGAGTTTCGGTGGGAGCGGGGAGAGGCTACACCTTC. This codes for CATSRVSVGAGRGYTF. The variable domain in full, completed from reference TRBV15 and TRBJ1-2, reads DAMVIQNPRYQVTQFGKPVTLSCSQTLNHNVMYWYQQKSSQAPKLLFHYYDKDFNNEADTPDNFQSRRPNTSFCFLDIRSPGLGDTAMYLCATSRVSVGAGRGYTFGSGTRLTVV.

The V and J genes are TRBV11-2 and TRBJ2-1; D is possibly TRBD1 or TRBD2 (5 bases each). Germline values: CDR1 SGHAT, CDR2 FQNNGV. The CDR3 covers 17 residues. Trimming shortened V by 0 bases and J by 2 bases, and 14 bases separated the two germline ends. The CDR3 DNA follows: TGTGCCAGCAGCTTAGAGTCTCGCGTGGGGGCCTACAATGAGCAGTTCTTC. Translation gives CASSLESRVGAYNEQFF.

Many counts were recorded for this clonotype. The V and J genes are TRBV27 and TRBJ1-2, with D hard to call. The CDR3 extends over 15 amino acids. With 0 bases removed from V and 5 bases from J, the gap between germline ends came to 13 bases. Germline CDR1 and CDR2: MNHEY and SMNVEV (reference sequence). The CDR3 bases are TGTGCCAGCAGTTTATCCCCCTTGGCAGTTTATGGCTACACCTTC. Translated, it gives CASSLSPLAVYGYTF.